This T cell receptor beta chain was captured in a study of cytomegalovirus exposure and HLA in healthy donors. Study-wide background: A subsequent analysis reported that the 95 to 150 validation repertoires were produced on the same platform that had also been used for the 600 to 800 first-cohort repertoires. Findings and limits, study-wide: Diagnosis of cytomegalovirus status made by the classifier reportedly showed high specificity and sensitivity. It was confirmed in vitro that a few of the CMV-associated chains were specific for CMV antigens.

V lost 4 bases and J lost 7, with 20 bases in between. This CDR3 comprises 16 residues. CDR1 and CDR2 from the germline V gene are SGHKS and YYEKEE (reference sequence). The table came from immunoSEQ multiplex PCR; TCRdb's copy has only in-frame clones and leaves some out. Of roughly 68,000 clones in the sample, roughly 91% are singletons; the top ten hold over 1.5%. This clone was seen just once. As yet, its antigen is unknown. The receptor comes from a woman under 30 in good health and CMV-seronegative. Sequencing was performed on PBMCs. This chain connects TRBV5-5 to TRBJ2-2; possibly TRBD2 for D (5 bases). The DNA for the CDR3 is TGTGCCAGCAGCCTACGTTTGAGGGATATGGGCGGGGAGCTGTTTTTT. Protein sequence: CASSLRLRDMGGELFF. Looking up the rest from reference TRBV5-5 and TRBJ2-2 gives the full variable domain: DAGVTQSPTHLIKTRGQQVTLRCSPISGHKSVSWYQQVLGQGPQFIFQYYEKEERGRGNFPDRFSARQFPNYSSELNVNALLLGDSALYLCASSLRLRDMGGELFFGEGSRLTVL.